This section outlines one TCR beta chain sequence together with its context. What it recognizes is unknown. This sample is drawn from a study of T cell repertoires in cytomegalovirus infection. Study observations and caveats: The ex vivo response showed dominance by HLA-C-restricted CMV-specific TCR beta clonotypes.

TCRdb re-called the reads through MiXCR, storing one row per CDR3 protein. This sample yields around 360,000 distinct CDR3 sequences, of which just under 35% are seen a single time; approximately 13% belongs to the top ten. The CDR3 has 15 residues. V lost 1 base to trimming and J lost 3 bases, with 12 bases between them. From germline, CDR1 is SEHNR and CDR2 FQNEAQ (reference sequence). The chain employs TRBV7-9 and TRBJ2-5; the D is unclear. The TCR was taken from a human donor in good health (CMV status not recorded). Some clones in this sample may be carry-over from other donors' samples. The sample consisted of cultured PBMCs, taken from culture after CMV antigen stimulation. The chain's CDR3 is CASSLVSGVEETQYF. In DNA, the CDR3 is TGTGCCAGCAGCTTAGTTTCTGGGGTTGAAGAGACCCAGTACTTC.